A single sample gave rise to the 29 T cell receptor beta chains below, sequenced in a study of blood T cells in healthy people across ages. A second PCR, run for about 7 to 11 cycles, used a sample-barcoded 5' primer plus a J-beta primer mix. TCRdb reprocessed the 5' RACE reads via MiXCR and lists one record per CDR3 protein. The sample holds approximately 810,000 distinct CDR3 sequences; more than 25% are singletons and the top ten take roughly 17%. Sample: blood. The receptors here all came from a woman older than 75 in good health.

In its sample, this clonotype was seen once. A read error is possible here, since a much larger clone lies one base away. Here the CDR3 DNA reads TGTGCCAGCAGCCAGACGGGGGTAGGCAGCAATGAGCAGTACTTC. Amino acid sequence: CASSQTGVGSNEQYF. The chain employs TRBV14 and TRBJ2-5, with a tentative D call TRBD2 (6 bases). Germline-derived CDR1 and CDR2 are SGHDN and FVKESK. The V and J ends lost 3 bases and 11 bases respectively, with 22 bases between them. The CDR3 extends over 15 amino acids.

The chain recombines TRBV2 with TRBJ2-3; weak D call: TRBD2 (6 bases). Germline loops: CDR1 SNHLY, CDR2 FYNNEI. This CDR3 comprises 15 residues. V was clipped by 3 bases and J by 1 base, with 11 bases between them. CDR3 protein: CASSEEGSGTDTQYF. The CDR3 nucleotides are TGTGCCAGCAGTGAGGAGGGTAGCGGCACAGATACGCAGTATTTT.

The CDR3 loop is CASSYASQSSYNSPLHF. The CDR3 DNA reads as TGTGCCAGCAGTTACGCCAGCCAGAGCTCCTATAATTCACCCCTCCACTTT. This chain uses TRBV6-2 or TRBV6-3 with TRBJ1-6; D call uncertain. Germline assignment: CDR1 MNHEY and CDR2 SVGEGT. The CDR3 extends over 17 amino acids. Trimming shortened V by 2 bases and J by 0 bases, and 11 bases separated the two germline ends.

This clonotype was detected many times. The V call is TRBV11-2, the J call TRBJ2-1; 10 positions match TRBD2. This CDR3 has 16 amino acids. Trimming took 2 bases from V and 8 from J; bases not matched to a gene: 9. The germline CDR1 and CDR2 sequences are SGHAT and FQNNGV. As DNA, the CDR3 is TGTGCCAGCAGCTTAACTCGTCTAGCGGGGGTCGATGAGCAGTTCTTC. Translation gives CASSLTRLAGVDEQFF.

This clonotype appeared a few times. The chain uses TRBV5-6 and TRBJ2-6; D is tentatively TRBD1 or TRBD2 (7 bases each). The CDR3 covers 16 residues. Germline V gene data show CDR1 as SGHDT and CDR2 as YYEEEE. Trimming removed 4 bases from V and 3 bases from J, with 14 bases in between. CDR3 region: CASSDQGGYGANVLTF. The CDR3 nucleotides are TGTGCCAGCAGCGACCAGGGGGGGTATGGGGCCAACGTCCTGACTTTC.

This clonotype has ten or more counts. The CDR3 reads CSARRDRGPQTSTDTQYF. Here the CDR3 DNA reads TGCAGTGCGCGCCGGGACAGGGGTCCCCAGACCTCCACAGATACGCAGTATTTT. The chain couples TRBV20-1 to TRBJ2-3, with 10 bases that match TRBD1. Germline V gene data show CDR1 as DFQATT and CDR2 as SNEGSKA (reference sequence). CDR3 length equals 18 residues. V shed 6 bases, J shed 2 bases, and the junction held 17 bases outside the gene matches.

This clonotype was seen only a few times. The rearrangement joins TRBV20-1 to TRBJ1-1; maybe TRBD1 (5 bases). Trimming stripped 2 bases from V and 3 bases from J, with 16 bases between. Germline CDR1 DFQATT, CDR2 SNEGSKA (reference sequence). The CDR3 extends over 15 amino acids. CDR3 amino acids: CSARPLLAGDTEAFF. The DNA for the CDR3 is TGCAGTGCTAGACCCCTCCTCGCGGGGGACACTGAAGCTTTCTTT.

Worth noting for this clonotype: A read error may explain this, as a much larger clone is one base away. The chain recombines TRBV20-1 with TRBJ2-1; weak D call: TRBD2 (7 bases). There are 13 residues in the CDR3. The germline V gene has CDR1 DFQATT and CDR2 SNEGSKA (reference sequence). With 6 bases removed from V and 6 bases from J, the gap between germline ends came to 15 bases. The CDR3 reads CSAPEGGINEQFF. The DNA of the CDR3 is TGCAGTGCACCGGAGGGGGGGATCAATGAGCAGTTCTTC.

This clonotype was seen a handful of times. The chain uses TRBV20-1 and TRBJ2-4; 10 bases agree with TRBD1. Germline CDR1 and CDR2: DFQATT and SNEGSKA (reference sequence). V trimming: 1 base; J trimming: 0 bases; junction bases outside the gene matches: 6. The CDR3 contains 17 residues. CDR3 nucleotides: TGCAGTGCTAGAGGGACAGGGGGGAGTCTAGCCAAAAACATTCAGTACTTC. As protein: CSARGTGGSLAKNIQYF.

This clonotype was picked up many times. The gene calls are TRBV29-1 and TRBJ2-3; 9 bases fit TRBD2. Trimming at V came to 3 bases and at J to 8 bases, leaving 9 bases not matched to a gene. The CDR3 is 14 amino acids. Germline CDR1 SQVTM, CDR2 ANQGSEA. The CDR3 nucleotides are TGCAGCGTTGAGGCTAGCGGGGCGCACGGTACGCAGTATTTT. Translation gives CSVEASGAHGTQYF.

This clonotype was picked up a small number of times. The chain joins TRBV7-2 to TRBJ1-2; 10 nucleotides align to TRBD1. The CDR3 has 17 amino acids. Trimming removed 5 bases from V and 0 bases from J; junction bases left unmatched: 9. Germline lookup yields CDR1 SGHTA and CDR2 FQGNSA. The CDR3 DNA follows: TGTGCCAGCAGCCAATTAGGGACAGGGGTCCCTAACTATGGCTACACCTTC. Protein: CASSQLGTGVPNYGYTF. Using reference TRBV7-2 and TRBJ1-2 for the parts outside the CDR3, the full variable domain is GAGVSQSPSNKVTEKGKDVELRCDPISGHTALYWYRQSLGQGLEFLIYFQGNSAPDKSGLPSDRFSAERTGGSVSTLTIQRTQQEDSAVYLCASSQLGTGVPNYGYTFGSGTRLTVV.

Comments on this clonotype: One end of the junction varies from germline; a read error may be responsible. The CDR3, as DNA: TGTGCCAGCAGCCCAGACAGGAACTATGGCTACATCTTC. This sequence encodes CASSPDRNYGYIF. This chain links TRBV7-2 with TRBJ1-2; D may be TRBD1 (6 bases). This CDR3 comprises 13 residues. The germline V gene has CDR1 SGHTA and CDR2 FQGNSA.

This clonotype was counted many times. In DNA form, the CDR3 reads TGTGCCACTCCGCGTATGAGGGGACCTCAAGAGACCCAGTACTTC. Translation gives CATPRMRGPQETQYF. J is TRBJ2-5 and V is TRBV24-1; tentatively, D is TRBD1 or TRBD2 (5 bases each). Deletions cut 10 bases from V and 2 bases from J, with 19 bases between. Looked up from germline, CDR1 is KGHDR and CDR2 is SFDVKD. This CDR3 region has 15 residues.

This clonotype appeared many times. The chain recombines TRBV7-2 with TRBJ2-7, with D perhaps matching TRBD1 (5 bases). The CDR3 totals 14 residues. Trimming stripped 2 bases from V and 2 bases from J, with 10 bases between. The germline V gene has CDR1 SGHTA and CDR2 FQGNSA. Here the CDR3 reads CASSLIGAAYEQYF. The CDR3 nucleotides read TGTGCCAGCAGCTTAATAGGGGCGGCCTACGAGCAGTACTTC.

As for this clonotype: This may arise from a read error, as a much more abundant clone is one base away. This chain connects TRBV3-1 to TRBJ2-1; no clear D gene. The CDR3 runs 15 residues. In germline, CDR1 is LGHDT, CDR2 YNNKEL (reference sequence). CDR3 protein: CASGQDSGPYNEQFF. The CDR3 DNA follows: TGTGCCAGCGGCCAAGATTCGGGTCCCTACAATGAGCAGTTCTTC.

This clonotype has a handful of counts. The rearrangement joins TRBV30 to TRBJ1-6, with D possibly being TRBD1 (5 bases). In germline, CDR1 is GTSNPN, CDR2 SVGIG (reference sequence). The CDR3 sequence is 16 residues long. V was cut by 0 bases and J by 8 bases, with 17 bases left in between. CDR3 coding DNA: TGTGCCTGGAGTGTGGAGAGGGGCTTCGGCGATTCACCCCTCCACTTT. Its protein product is CAWSVERGFGDSPLHF.

There are a few counts of this clonotype. The chain links TRBV5-1 to TRBJ1-2; 8 bases agree with TRBD1. CDR1 SGHRS and CDR2 YFSETQ come from the germline V gene. The CDR3 spans 15 residues. The ends lost 4 bases at V and 10 bases at J; junction bases unmatched: 15. In DNA, the CDR3 is TGCGCCAGCAGCCAGTTCCTGACAGGGGTGGGGGACTACACCTTC. Its protein product is CASSQFLTGVGDYTF.

DNA of the CDR3: TGTGCCAGCTCACCTCCCGGACTAGCGGGGGATGAGCAGTTCTTC. Its protein product is CASSPPGLAGDEQFF. V is TRBV18 and J is TRBJ2-1; 13 nucleotides line up with TRBD2. V was clipped by 3 bases and J by 8 bases; unmatched bases: 4. The CDR3 contains 15 residues. Germline V lookup: CDR1 KGHSH, CDR2 LQKENI.

This clonotype was counted ten times or more. As DNA, the CDR3 is TGTGCCAGCAGTCCTGCTTGGACCTTACAAGAGACCCAGTACTTC. Translating gives CASSPAWTLQETQYF. The chain couples TRBV6-1 to TRBJ2-5; D remains unclear. The ends were cut back, 5 bases at V and 2 bases at J, with 15 bases in the middle. Germline V gives CDR1 MNHNS, CDR2 SASEGT. CDR3 size: 15 residues.

This clonotype was counted many times. The chain joins TRBV24-1 to TRBJ1-2, with TRBD1 as a possible D gene (6 bases). There are 17 residues in the CDR3. The germline V and J ends were trimmed by 0 bases and 0 bases, with 13 bases remaining between them. Germline V gene lookup returns CDR1 KGHDR and CDR2 SFDVKD. Written as DNA, the CDR3 is TGTGCCACCAGTGATTTGCGTGACAGGCGAGCTAACTATGGCTACACCTTC. This encodes CATSDLRDRRANYGYTF.

The sample holds a few counts of this clonotype. The genes are TRBV9 and TRBJ2-2; TRBD1 might be the D (6 bases). The CDR3 is made up of 15 amino acids. Trimming took off 3 bases at V and 1 base at J, with 10 bases between the two ends. Germline CDR1 SGDLS, CDR2 YYNGEE. CDR3 in DNA: TGTGCCAGCAGCGCACAACAGGGGAACACCGGGGAGCTGTTTTTT. Residues: CASSAQQGNTGELFF.

Of note for this clonotype: A much larger clonotype is one base distant, so this may be a read error. The V gene is TRBV4-3, the J gene TRBJ2-5; the D is unclear. The length of the CDR3 is 16 residues. Germline V gene data show CDR1 as LGHNA and CDR2 as YSLEER. Written as DNA, the CDR3 is TGCGCCAGCAGCCAAGAATCCCCTGGGTACCAAGAGGCCCAGTACTTC. Protein sequence: CASSQESPGYQEAQYF.

The chain joins TRBV19 to TRBJ1-2, with TRBD1 identical over 9 bases. The V and J ends lost 6 bases and 2 bases, in that order; junction bases with no gene match: 7. Germline V gene data show CDR1 as LNHDA and CDR2 as SQIVND (reference sequence). CDR3 length: 15 amino acids. The CDR3 sequence: CASSKTGGGNYGYTF. In DNA, the CDR3 is TGTGCCAGTAGCAAAACAGGGGGCGGAAACTATGGCTACACCTTC. Full variable domain (missing parts from reference TRBV19 and TRBJ1-2): DGGITQSPKYLFRKEGQNVTLSCEQNLNHDAMYWYRQDPGQGLRLIYYSQIVNDFQKGDIAEGYSVSREKKESFPLTVTSAQKNPTAFYLCASSKTGGGNYGYTFGSGTRLTVV.

This clonotype was observed a handful of times. The chain recombines TRBV7-6 with TRBJ2-5, with 9 bases that match TRBD1. The CDR3 has 15 residues. Germline V gene data show CDR1 as SGHVS and CDR2 as FNYEAQ. The junction had 4 bases not matched to a gene; V was cut back by 4 bases and J by 1 base. The CDR3, as DNA: TGTGCCAGCAGCTCCCAACAGGGGGCCCAAGAGACCCAGTACTTC. This translates into CASSSQQGAQETQYF.

The chain has TRBV28 and TRBJ1-4, with a tentative D call TRBD1 (6 bases). V gave up 5 bases and J gave up 7 bases, with 17 bases separating them. Germline CDR1 is MDHEN and CDR2 is SYDVKM. The CDR3 totals 15 residues. The CDR3 coding sequence is TGTGCCAGCAGTCACCGGGAACAGGGCAGTGAAAAACTGTTTTTT. Its translation: CASSHREQGSEKLFF. Filled out from reference TRBV28 and TRBJ1-4, the complete variable domain reads DVKVTQSSRYLVKRTGEKVFLECVQDMDHENMFWYRQDPGLGLRLIYFSYDVKMKEKGDIPEGYSVSREKKERFSLILESASTNQTSMYLCASSHREQGSEKLFFGSGTQLSVL.

This clonotype has only a few counts. The chain is built from TRBV7-9 and TRBJ2-2; D is undetermined. There are 13 residues in the CDR3. CDR1 and CDR2 from the germline V gene are SEHNR and FQNEAQ (reference sequence). The ends were cut back, 3 bases at V and 5 bases at J, with 7 bases in the middle. DNA of the CDR3: TGTGCCAGCAGCTTCGGACGGACCGGGGAGCTGTTTTTT. This codes for CASSFGRTGELFF. Combining the CDR3 with reference TRBV7-9 and TRBJ2-2 gives the whole variable domain DTGVSQNPRHKITKRGQNVTFRCDPISEHNRLYWYRQTLGQGPEFLTYFQNEAQLEKSRLLSDRFSAERPKGSFSTLEIQRTEQGDSAMYLCASSFGRTGELFFGEGSRLTVL.

A few counts support this clonotype. The V call is TRBV6-6, the J call TRBJ2-5, with 7 bases matching TRBD1. The CDR3 consists of 14 residues. V lost 6 bases to trimming and J lost 1 base; unmatched junction nucleotides: 5. Looked up from germline, CDR1 is MNHNY and CDR2 is SVGAGI (reference sequence). The CDR3 region is CASRTQGRQETQYF. The CDR3 DNA reads TGTGCCAGCAGAACACAGGGGCGCCAAGAGACCCAGTACTTC.

For this clonotype: This may come from a read error, since a much larger clone is one base off. The chain is built from TRBV20-1 and TRBJ2-5, with 8 bases lining up with TRBD1. The closer fit of TRBJ2-1 to the DNA end suggests the J call may be wrong. The CDR3 is 15 residues long. Germline loops: CDR1 DFQATT, CDR2 SNEGSKA (reference sequence). CDR3 amino acids: CSALDRGKREETQFF. The CDR3, as DNA: TGCAGTGCCCTAGACAGGGGAAAACGGGAAGAGACCCAGTTCTTC.

This clonotype was counted at least ten times. This chain connects TRBV12-3 or TRBV12-4 to TRBJ1-2; TRBD1 is a possible D gene (6 bases). This CDR3 has 14 residues. Trimming removed 6 bases from V and 4 bases from J, with 15 bases in between. CDR3 protein: CASSPAGQPYGYTF. In nucleotides, the CDR3 is TGTGCCAGCAGCCCAGCCGGACAGCCCTATGGCTACACCTTC.